The rows below give T cell receptor beta chains drawn from one sample of a study of cytomegalovirus exposure and HLA in healthy donors. Libraries were prepared by immunoSEQ multiplex PCR; TCRdb keeps only in-frame clonotypes and omits some of them. The sample lists roughly 130,000 clones; 60% to 85% were seen once. Sequenced sample: PBMCs. Source of these receptors: a man in his late teens or twenties in good health and CMV-seronegative. Each CDR3 is given with its conserved first and last residue. D genes are given only for firm matches. Clone sizes are given selectively: once, few, many, or a class where the clone is expanded.

abundance,v_gene,len,d_gene,j_gene,CDR3nt,CDR3aa
once,TRBV2,14,NA,TRBJ1-2,TGTGCCAGCACCCCCCGAGGGGGTAACTATGGCTACACCTTC,CASTPRGGNYGYTF
NA,TRBV5-4,16,TRBD1,TRBJ2-3,TGTGCCAGCAGCCACCCGGGACAGGGGGCTACAGATACGCAGTATTTT,CASSHPGQGATDTQYF
NA,TRBV11-2,14,TRBD1,TRBJ2-5,TGTGCCAGCAGCCCAAGACAGGGCTGGGAGACCCAGTACTTC,CASSPRQGWETQYF
NA,TRBV7-2,15,TRBD2,TRBJ2-7,TGTGCCAGCAGCCCGGGAGGGGAGGGGGCCTACGAGCAGTACTTC,CASSPGGEGAYEQYF
NA,TRBV5-6,14,NA,TRBJ2-3,TGTGCCAGCAGCTTTGCAGGGGGCACAGATACGCAGTATTTT,CASSFAGGTDTQYF
NA,TRBV11-2,15,TRBD1,TRBJ1-2,TGTGCCAGCAGCGATACCAGGGGGCCGGACTATGGCTACACCTTC,CASSDTRGPDYGYTF
NA,TRBV27,13,TRBD1,TRBJ2-1,TGTGCCAGCAGTCCAGACAGGGGCAATGAGCAGTTCTTC,CASSPDRGNEQFF
NA,TRBV5-4,15,NA,TRBJ2-7,TGTGCCAGCAGCTTGGGGACAGCCACTTACTACGAGCAGTACTTC,CASSLGTATYYEQYF
NA,TRBV5-4,16,TRBD2,TRBJ2-3,TGTGCCAGCAGCTACCAAACTAGCGGGGATAGAGATACGCAGTATTTT,CASSYQTSGDRDTQYF
NA,TRBV10-1,14,NA,TRBJ1-2,TGCGCCAGACAAGAGGCCCCGGGGGGATATGGCTACACCTTC,CARQEAPGGYGYTF
NA,TRBV6-5,15,TRBD1,TRBJ2-2,TGTGCCAGCAGTTCCAGGGGGCAGAACACCGGGGAGCTGTTTTTT,CASSSRGQNTGELFF
NA,TRBV7-2,17,TRBD1,TRBJ1-6,TGTGCCAGCAGCTTAAAGGGGGGGACAGGGATTAATTCACCCCTCCACTTT,CASSLKGGTGINSPLHF
NA,TRBV7-8,14,TRBD1,TRBJ1-6,TGTGCCAGCAGCGAACAGGGGGCTCGGTCACCCCTCCACTTT,CASSEQGARSPLHF
few,TRBV5-1,16,NA,TRBJ1-1,TGCGCCAGCAACAGTCGGGCAGGGGTCGGCAACACTGAAGCTTTCTTT,CASNSRAGVGNTEAFF